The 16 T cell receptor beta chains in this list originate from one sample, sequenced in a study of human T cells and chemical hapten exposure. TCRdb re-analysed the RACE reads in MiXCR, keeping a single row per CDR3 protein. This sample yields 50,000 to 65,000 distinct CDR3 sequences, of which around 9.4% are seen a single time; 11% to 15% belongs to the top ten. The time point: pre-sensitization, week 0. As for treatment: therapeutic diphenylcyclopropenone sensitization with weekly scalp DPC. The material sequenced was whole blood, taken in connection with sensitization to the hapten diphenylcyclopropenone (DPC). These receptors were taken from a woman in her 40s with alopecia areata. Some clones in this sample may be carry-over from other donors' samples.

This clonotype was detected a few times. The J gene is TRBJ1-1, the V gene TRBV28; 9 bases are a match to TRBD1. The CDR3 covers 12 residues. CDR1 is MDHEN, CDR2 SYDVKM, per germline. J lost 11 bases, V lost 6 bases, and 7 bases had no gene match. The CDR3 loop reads CASSSGDREAFF. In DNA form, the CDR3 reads TGTGCCAGCAGCTCCGGGGACAGGGAGGCTTTCTTT.

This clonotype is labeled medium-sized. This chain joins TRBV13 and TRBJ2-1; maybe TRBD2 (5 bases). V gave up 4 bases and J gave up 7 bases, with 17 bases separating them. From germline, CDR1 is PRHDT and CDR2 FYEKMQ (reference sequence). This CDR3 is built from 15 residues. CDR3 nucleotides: TGTGCCAGCAGCTCGTCTAGCTGGGGTCCAAATGAGCAGTTCTTC. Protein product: CASSSSSWGPNEQFF.

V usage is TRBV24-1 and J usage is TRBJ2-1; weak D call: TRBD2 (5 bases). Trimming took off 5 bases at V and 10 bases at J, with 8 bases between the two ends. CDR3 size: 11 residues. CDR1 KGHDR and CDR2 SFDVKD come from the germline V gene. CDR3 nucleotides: TGTGCCACCAGTGTCGGGGAAGAGCAGTTCTTC. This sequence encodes CATSVGEEQFF.

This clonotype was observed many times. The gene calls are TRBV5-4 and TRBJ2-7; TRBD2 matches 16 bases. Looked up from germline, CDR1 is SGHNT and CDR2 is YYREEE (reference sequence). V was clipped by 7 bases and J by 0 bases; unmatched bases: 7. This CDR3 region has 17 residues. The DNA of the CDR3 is TGTGCCAGCGGACCGGGACTAGCGGGGGGGACCTCCTACGAGCAGTACTTC. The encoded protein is CASGPGLAGGTSYEQYF.

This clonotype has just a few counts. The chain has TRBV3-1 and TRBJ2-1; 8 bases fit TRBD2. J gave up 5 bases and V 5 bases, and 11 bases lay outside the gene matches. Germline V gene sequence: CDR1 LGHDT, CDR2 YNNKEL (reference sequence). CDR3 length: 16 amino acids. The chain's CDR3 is CASSSATTSGNNEQFF. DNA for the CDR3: TGTGCCAGCAGCTCAGCAACAACTAGCGGAAACAATGAGCAGTTCTTC.

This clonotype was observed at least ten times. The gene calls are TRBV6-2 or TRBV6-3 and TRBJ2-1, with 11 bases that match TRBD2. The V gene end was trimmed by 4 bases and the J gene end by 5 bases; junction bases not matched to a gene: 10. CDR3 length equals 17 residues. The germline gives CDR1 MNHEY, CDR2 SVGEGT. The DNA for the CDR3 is TGTGCCAGCAGTTGGAGACATAGCGGGGGGGCCAACAATGAGCAGTTCTTC. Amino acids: CASSWRHSGGANNEQFF.

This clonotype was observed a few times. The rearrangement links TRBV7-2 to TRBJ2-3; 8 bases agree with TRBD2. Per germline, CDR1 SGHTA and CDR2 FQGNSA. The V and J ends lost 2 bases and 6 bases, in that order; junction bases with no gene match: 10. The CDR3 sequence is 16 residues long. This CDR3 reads CASSLLRAGVDDTQYF. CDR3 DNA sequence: TGTGCCAGCAGCTTACTAAGAGCGGGGGTGGACGATACGCAGTATTTT. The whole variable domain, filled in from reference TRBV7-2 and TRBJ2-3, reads GAGVSQSPSNKVTEKGKDVELRCDPISGHTALYWYRQSLGQGLEFLIYFQGNSAPDKSGLPSDRFSAERTGGSVSTLTIQRTQQEDSAVYLCASSLLRAGVDDTQYFGPGTRLTVL.

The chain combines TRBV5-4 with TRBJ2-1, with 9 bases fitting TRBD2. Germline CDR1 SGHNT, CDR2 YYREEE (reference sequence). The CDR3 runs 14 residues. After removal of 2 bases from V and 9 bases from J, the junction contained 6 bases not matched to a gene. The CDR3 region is CASSLSGGTGEQFF. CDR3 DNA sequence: TGTGCCAGCAGCTTAAGCGGGGGGACGGGTGAGCAGTTCTTC. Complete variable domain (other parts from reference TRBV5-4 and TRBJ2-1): ETGVTQSPTHLIKTRGQQVTLRCSSQSGHNTVSWYQQALGQGPQFIFQYYREEENGRGNFPPRFSGLQFPNYSSELNVNALELDDSALYLCASSLSGGTGEQFFGPGTRLTVL.

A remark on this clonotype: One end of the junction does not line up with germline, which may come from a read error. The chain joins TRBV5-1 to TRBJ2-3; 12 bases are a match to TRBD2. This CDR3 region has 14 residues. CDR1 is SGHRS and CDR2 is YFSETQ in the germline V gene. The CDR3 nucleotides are TGCGCCAGCAGCTTGAGGTCTAGCGGGGGGGCCGGTGATTTT. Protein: CASSLRSSGGAGDF.

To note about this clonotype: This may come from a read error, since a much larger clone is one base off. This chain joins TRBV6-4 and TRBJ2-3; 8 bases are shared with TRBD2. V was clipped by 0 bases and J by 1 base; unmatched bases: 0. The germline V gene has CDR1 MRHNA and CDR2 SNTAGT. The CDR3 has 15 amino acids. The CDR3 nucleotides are TGTGCCAGCAGTGACTCTAGCGGGGGCACAGATACGCAGTATTTT. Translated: CASSDSSGGTDTQYF.

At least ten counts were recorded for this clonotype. CDR3 nucleotide sequence: TGTGCCAGCAGCTTAAGGGCTAGCGGGGGTAACGAGCAGTACTTC. It codes for CASSLRASGGNEQYF. The chain employs TRBV7-9 and TRBJ2-7; TRBD2 aligns across 10 bases. The CDR3 is made up of 15 amino acids. Germline CDR1 is SEHNR and CDR2 is FQNEAQ (reference sequence). The V and J ends lost 2 bases and 5 bases, in that order; junction bases with no gene match: 6.

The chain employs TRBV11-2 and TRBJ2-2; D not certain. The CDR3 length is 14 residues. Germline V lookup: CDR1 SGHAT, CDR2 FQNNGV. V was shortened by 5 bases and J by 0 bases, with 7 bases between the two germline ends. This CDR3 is CASSPGTNTGELFF. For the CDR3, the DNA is TGTGCCAGCAGCCCGGGTACGAACACCGGGGAGCTGTTTTTT.

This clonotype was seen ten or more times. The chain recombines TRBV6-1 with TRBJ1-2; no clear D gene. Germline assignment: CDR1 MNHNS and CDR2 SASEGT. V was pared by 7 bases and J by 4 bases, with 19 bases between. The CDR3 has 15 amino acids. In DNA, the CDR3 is TGTGCCAGCACTCAGACCTCCGACACTGCCTATGGCTACACCTTC. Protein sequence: CASTQTSDTAYGYTF.

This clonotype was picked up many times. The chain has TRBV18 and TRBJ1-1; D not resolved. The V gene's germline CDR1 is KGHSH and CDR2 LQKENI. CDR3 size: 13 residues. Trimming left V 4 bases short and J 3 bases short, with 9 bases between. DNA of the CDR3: TGTGCCAGCTCACTGTATTGGGACACTGAAGCTTTCTTT. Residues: CASSLYWDTEAFF.

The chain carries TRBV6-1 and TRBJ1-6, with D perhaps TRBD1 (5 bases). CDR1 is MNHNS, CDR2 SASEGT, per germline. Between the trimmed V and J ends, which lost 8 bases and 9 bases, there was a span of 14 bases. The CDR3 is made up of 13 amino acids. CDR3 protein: CASDQGDSSPLHF. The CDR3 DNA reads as TGTGCCAGCGACCAGGGTGATAGTTCACCCCTCCACTTT.

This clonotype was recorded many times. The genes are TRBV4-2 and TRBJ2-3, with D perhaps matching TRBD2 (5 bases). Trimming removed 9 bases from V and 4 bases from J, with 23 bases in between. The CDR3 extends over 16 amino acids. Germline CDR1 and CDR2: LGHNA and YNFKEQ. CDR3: CASGTADPTVADTQYF. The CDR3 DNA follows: TGTGCCAGTGGTACAGCGGACCCTACCGTAGCAGATACGCAGTATTTT.